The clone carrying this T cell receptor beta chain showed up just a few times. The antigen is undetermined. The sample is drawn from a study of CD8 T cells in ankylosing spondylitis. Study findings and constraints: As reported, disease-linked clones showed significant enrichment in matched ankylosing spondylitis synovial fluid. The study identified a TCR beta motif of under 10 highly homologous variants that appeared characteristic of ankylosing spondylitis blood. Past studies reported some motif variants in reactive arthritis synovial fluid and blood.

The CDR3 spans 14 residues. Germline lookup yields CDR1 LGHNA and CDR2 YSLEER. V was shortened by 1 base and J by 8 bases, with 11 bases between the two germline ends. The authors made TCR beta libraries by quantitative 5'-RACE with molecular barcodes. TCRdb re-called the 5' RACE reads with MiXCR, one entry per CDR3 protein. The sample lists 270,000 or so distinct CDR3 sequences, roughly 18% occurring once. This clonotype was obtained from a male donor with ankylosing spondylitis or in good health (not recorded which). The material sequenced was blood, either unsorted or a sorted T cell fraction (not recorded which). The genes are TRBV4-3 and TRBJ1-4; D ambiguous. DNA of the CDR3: TGCGCCAGCAGCCAAGGCGGCCCTAGAGAAAAACTGTTTTTT. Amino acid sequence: CASSQGGPREKLFF.